What follows are 12 T cell receptor beta chains derived from one specimen sequenced in a study of human T cells and chemical hapten exposure. Sample time point: patch test 1, 2 weeks after DPC sensitization. The treatment: therapeutic diphenylcyclopropenone sensitization with weekly scalp DPC. TCRdb itself ran the RACE reads through MiXCR, one entry per CDR3 protein. The table records about 13,000 distinct CDR3 sequences, about a sixth of them present only once. The sequenced sample was whole blood, obtained in connection with sensitization to the hapten diphenylcyclopropenone (DPC). These receptors came from a woman in her twenties or thirties with alopecia areata. Some clones in this sample may be carry-over from other donors' samples.

This clonotype was detected only a few times. CDR3 amino acids: CSAREGGPNTGELFF. The CDR3 DNA is TGCAGTGCTAGAGAAGGAGGGCCGAACACCGGGGAGCTGTTTTTT. The chain joins TRBV20-1 to TRBJ2-2, with D tentatively TRBD2 (6 bases). V was clipped by 0 bases and J by 0 bases, with 8 bases between them. The CDR3 has 15 residues. Germline V gene lookup returns CDR1 DFQATT and CDR2 SNEGSKA (reference sequence).

This clonotype was detected many times. J is TRBJ2-3 and V is TRBV25-1; D unclear. Germline loops: CDR1 MGHDK, CDR2 SYGVNS. The CDR3 has 15 amino acids. With 6 bases removed from V and 2 bases from J, the gap between germline ends came to 15 bases. Here the CDR3 DNA reads TGTGCCAGCAGCCACCGACTTGAGAACACAGATACGCAGTATTTT. Its protein product is CASSHRLENTDTQYF.

The chain carries TRBV7-9 and TRBJ1-1; unclear D gene. The germline V gene encodes CDR1 SEHNR and CDR2 FQNEAQ (reference sequence). This CDR3 has 16 amino acids. V shed 4 bases and J shed 0 bases, with 15 bases lying between them. The CDR3 bases are TGTGCCAGCAGCTACCCTCCGACACCTATGAACACTGAAGCTTTCTTT. Its translation is CASSYPPTPMNTEAFF. The whole variable domain, remainder taken from reference TRBV7-9 and TRBJ1-1, is DTGVSQNPRHKITKRGQNVTFRCDPISEHNRLYWYRQTLGQGPEFLTYFQNEAQLEKSRLLSDRFSAERPKGSFSTLEIQRTEQGDSAMYLCASSYPPTPMNTEAFFGQGTRLTVV.

There are many counts of this clonotype. The chain carries TRBV12-3 or TRBV12-4 and TRBJ2-5; TRBD2 matches 13 bases. J was trimmed by 5 bases and V by 5 bases; bases with no gene match: 5. This CDR3 contains 15 residues. CDR3 DNA: TGTGCCAGCAGTCTATCGACTAGCGGGGGGGAGACCCAGTACTTC. It encodes CASSLSTSGGETQYF.

There are many counts of this clonotype. The gene calls are TRBV18 and TRBJ2-3; D is uncertain. Trimming took off 2 bases at V and 4 bases at J, with 7 bases between the two ends. There are 13 residues in the CDR3. Per the germline V gene, CDR1 is KGHSH and CDR2 is LQKENI. CDR3 DNA: TGTGCCAGCTCACCAGTGGTGGCAGATACGCAGTATTTT. Protein: CASSPVVADTQYF.

This clonotype was seen ten or more times. The chain employs TRBV6-4 and TRBJ2-1, with TRBD1 identical over 10 bases. V lost 3 bases to trimming and J lost 5 bases; unmatched junction nucleotides: 1. CDR3 size: 14 residues. Germline CDR1 is MRHNA and CDR2 is SNTAGT. This CDR3 is CASSEGTGDNEQFF. As DNA, the CDR3 is TGTGCCAGCAGTGAGGGGACAGGGGACAATGAGCAGTTCTTC.

This clonotype was detected many times. The chain uses TRBV9 and TRBJ2-1; D unclear. The ends were cut back, 2 bases at V and 5 bases at J, with 11 bases in the middle. Germline loops: CDR1 SGDLS, CDR2 YYNGEE. This CDR3 spans 14 amino acids. CDR3 nucleotides: TGTGCCAGCAGCGTCCCTGACCCCGACAATGAGCAGTTCTTC. It is translated as CASSVPDPDNEQFF.

By its share, this clonotype is medium-sized. V usage is TRBV5-1 and J usage is TRBJ1-2; TRBD1 is a possible D gene (5 bases). V lost 0 bases and J lost 4, with 16 bases in between. Germline CDR1 is SGHRS and CDR2 is YFSETQ. CDR3 length: 16 amino acids. CDR3 in amino acids: CASSLEGNLRSYGYTF. The CDR3 bases are TGCGCCAGCAGCTTGGAGGGGAATCTACGAAGCTATGGCTACACCTTC.

This clonotype was recorded at least ten times. The V call is TRBV20-1, the J call TRBJ1-6, with D unclear. V lost 6 bases, J lost 10 bases, and 19 bases lay in between. CDR3 length equals 14 residues. CDR1 DFQATT and CDR2 SNEGSKA come from the germline V gene (reference sequence). The CDR3 spells CSAPVEVGGSPLHF. The CDR3 bases are TGCAGTGCCCCCGTCGAGGTAGGAGGGTCACCCCTCCACTTT.

This clonotype was detected only a few times. The V call is TRBV20-1, the J call TRBJ1-1; D unclear. The germline V gene has CDR1 DFQATT and CDR2 SNEGSKA (reference sequence). There are 13 residues in the CDR3. Between the trimmed V and J ends, which lost 3 bases and 0 bases, there was a span of 8 bases. The chain's CDR3 is CSASDVLNTEAFF. In DNA, the CDR3 is TGCAGTGCTAGCGATGTCCTGAACACTGAAGCTTTCTTT.

The table lists this clonotype with many counts. The chain has TRBV12-3 or TRBV12-4 and TRBJ2-2, with 9 bases aligning to TRBD1. The trim removed 4 bases at V and 7 bases at J, leaving 4 bases unmatched. The CDR3 loop spans 14 amino acids. CDR3 amino acids: CASSYRGRIGELFF. CDR3 DNA sequence: TGTGCCAGCAGTTACAGGGGGCGTATCGGGGAGCTGTTTTTT.

This clonotype was detected many times. The chain joins TRBV30 to TRBJ1-1; D unclear. Germline V gene data show CDR1 as GTSNPN and CDR2 as SVGIG (reference sequence). The CDR3 has 13 residues. V shed 0 bases and J shed 0 bases, with 5 bases lying between them. In DNA, the CDR3 is TGTGCCTGGAGTGTTTTGGTGAACACTGAAGCTTTCTTT. Translating it yields CAWSVLVNTEAFF. The whole variable domain, remainder taken from reference TRBV30 and TRBJ1-1, is SQTIHQWPATLVQPVGSPLSLECTVEGTSNPNLYWYRQAAGRGLQLLFYSVGIGQISSEVPQNLSASRPQDRQFILSSKKLLLSDSGFYLCAWSVLVNTEAFFGQGTRLTVV.